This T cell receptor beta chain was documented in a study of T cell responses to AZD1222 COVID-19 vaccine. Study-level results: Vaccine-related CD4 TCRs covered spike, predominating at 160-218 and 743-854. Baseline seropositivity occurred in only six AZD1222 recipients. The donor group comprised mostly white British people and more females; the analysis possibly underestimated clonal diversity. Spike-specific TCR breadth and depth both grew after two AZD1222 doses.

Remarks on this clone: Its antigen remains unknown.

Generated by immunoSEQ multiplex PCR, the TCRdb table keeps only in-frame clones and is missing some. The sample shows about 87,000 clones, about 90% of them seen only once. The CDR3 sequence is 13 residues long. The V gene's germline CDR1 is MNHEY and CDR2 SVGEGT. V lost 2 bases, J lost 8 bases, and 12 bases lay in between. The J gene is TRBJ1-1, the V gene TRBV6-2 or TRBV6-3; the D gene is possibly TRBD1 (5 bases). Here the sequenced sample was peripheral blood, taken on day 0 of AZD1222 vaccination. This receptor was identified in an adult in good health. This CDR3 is CASSYNSGAEAFF. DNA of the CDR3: TGTGCCAGCAGTTACAACTCCGGGGCAGAAGCTTTCTTT.